A selection of T cell receptor beta chains follows, all from one sample in a study of T cells in Graves' hyperthyroidism and ophthalmopathy. TCRdb ran MiXCR on the multiplex PCR reads and lists one entry per CDR3 protein. The table records approximately 430,000 distinct CDR3 sequences, roughly 14% of them present only once. Sequencing input: blood. The receptor set was obtained from a woman in her late teens or twenties with Graves' hyperthyroidism. CDR3s include the opening cysteine and the closing phenylalanine or tryptophan. A D gene is named only where the DNA matches it firmly. The listing skips clone size in some rows; elsewhere it reads once, few, many or a size class.

CDR3 length: 14
clone size: many
D gene: TRBD2
V gene: TRBV20-1
J gene: TRBJ2-5
CDR3 protein: CSARELAGEETQYF
CDR3 DNA: TGCAGTGCTAGAGAACTAGCGGGGGAAGAGACCCAGTACTTC

CDR3 length: 16
clone size: NA
D gene: NA
V gene: TRBV28
J gene: TRBJ2-1
CDR3 protein: CASSFFRGTDIWEQFF
CDR3 DNA: TGTGCCAGCAGTTTTTTTAGGGGGACTGACATTTGGGAGCAGTTCTTC

CDR3 length: 17
clone size: NA
D gene: TRBD2
V gene: TRBV7-3
J gene: TRBJ2-6
CDR3 protein: CASSFPSGAHGANVLTF
CDR3 DNA: TGTGCCAGCAGCTTCCCTAGCGGGGCTCATGGGGCCAACGTCCTGACTTTC

CDR3 length: 15
clone size: NA
D gene: TRBD1
V gene: TRBV6-1
J gene: TRBJ1-2
CDR3 protein: CASNNGGGSSHGYTF
CDR3 DNA: TGTGCCAGCAATAACGGAGGGGGCAGTAGTCACGGCTACACCTTC

CDR3 length: 15
clone size: NA
D gene: NA
V gene: TRBV7-9
J gene: TRBJ2-7
CDR3 protein: CASSFRGSNTYEQYF
CDR3 DNA: TGTGCCAGCAGCTTTCGAGGGAGTAATACCTACGAGCAGTACTTC

CDR3 length: 15
clone size: many
D gene: TRBD1
V gene: TRBV20-1
J gene: TRBJ2-1
CDR3 protein: CSAPPLGQGYNEQFF
CDR3 DNA: TGCAGTGCCCCGCCTTTGGGACAGGGCTACAATGAGCAGTTCTTC

CDR3 length: 14
clone size: many
D gene: NA
V gene: TRBV7-9
J gene: TRBJ1-6
CDR3 protein: CASSSHRVLSPLHF
CDR3 DNA: TGTGCCAGCAGCTCACACAGGGTCCTATCACCCCTCCACTTT

CDR3 length: 14
clone size: many
D gene: NA
V gene: TRBV28
J gene: TRBJ1-2
CDR3 protein: CASSFGGLSYGYTF
CDR3 DNA: TGTGCCAGCAGTTTCGGTGGCTTGAGCTATGGCTACACCTTC

CDR3 length: 14
clone size: many
D gene: NA
V gene: TRBV6-5
J gene: TRBJ2-7
CDR3 protein: CASSYSYSSYEQYF
CDR3 DNA: TGTGCCAGCAGTTACTCTTATAGCTCCTACGAGCAGTACTTC

CDR3 length: 13
clone size: few
D gene: NA
V gene: TRBV3-1
J gene: TRBJ1-2
CDR3 protein: CASATIGAQSYTF
CDR3 DNA: TGTGCCAGCGCCACCATAGGGGCTCAGAGCTACACCTTC